The next 27 T cell receptor beta chains were all read from a single sample in a study of regulatory T cells in long-lasting Graves disease. Arm-PCR of CDR3 regions with iRepertoire HTBI primers generated TCR beta libraries. TCRdb reanalysed the multiplex PCR reads using MiXCR and keeps one entry per CDR3 protein. The sample consists of roughly 380,000 distinct CDR3 sequences, 15% to 18% of them appearing once. Time point defined: newly diagnosed GD, antithyroid drugs for less than 3 months. Following extraction of RNA from PBMCs, that RNA was used to make the TCR library. Source: peripheral blood mononuclear cells (PBMCs), taken at new diagnosis, from a patient treated with antithyroid drugs. The receptors originated from a female donor with Graves disease.

The chain couples TRBV4-1 to TRBJ1-1; 8 bases agree with TRBD1. Germline CDR1 and CDR2: MGHRA and YSYEKL. With V trimmed by 7 bases and J by 11 bases, 18 bases remained unmatched. This CDR3 has 15 residues. Here the CDR3 DNA reads TGCGCCAGCACCTACACGACAGGGGCCCCGACGGGCGCTTTCTTT. Encoded protein: CASTYTTGAPTGAFF.

This sequence joins TRBV29-1 and TRBJ1-2, with D perhaps matching TRBD1 (5 bases). The CDR3 covers 12 residues. Trimming took off 7 bases at V and 2 bases at J, with 11 bases between the two ends. Germline CDR1 reads SQVTM; CDR2 reads ANQGSEA. The CDR3 here is CSAGGENYGYTF. DNA of the CDR3: TGCAGCGCCGGGGGGGAGAACTATGGCTACACCTTC.

Concerning this clonotype: This may be a read error, as it is one base from a much larger clone. The J gene is TRBJ2-3, the V gene TRBV12-3 or TRBV12-4, with D perhaps TRBD2 (6 bases). V lost 7 bases and J 0 bases, leaving 17 bases between the germline ends. The CDR3 spans 16 residues. CDR3 region: CASTSTGTASTDTQYF. CDR3 DNA sequence: TGTGCCAGCACCAGTACCGGGACTGCTAGCACAGATACGCAGTATTTT.

This clonotype appeared many times. The chain combines TRBV6-2 or TRBV6-3 with TRBJ2-7, with D tentatively TRBD2 (6 bases). Germline loops: CDR1 MNHEY, CDR2 SVGEGT. V was shortened by 4 bases and J by 3 bases, with 13 bases between the two germline ends. This CDR3 has 14 amino acids. CDR3 sequence: CASSLEGGSYEQYF. In nucleotides, the CDR3 is TGTGCCAGCAGTTTGGAGGGAGGCAGCTACGAGCAGTACTTC.

This clonotype was observed at least ten times. The V and J genes are TRBV27 and TRBJ2-3, with 12 bases aligning to TRBD2. V shed 6 bases, J shed 6 bases, and the junction held 7 bases outside the gene matches. CDR1 is MNHEY, CDR2 SMNVEV, per germline (reference sequence). There are 15 residues in the CDR3. DNA of the CDR3: TGTGCCAGCAGCACGCTAGCGGGAGGGGCTGATACGCAGTATTTT. Translation gives CASSTLAGGADTQYF.

This clonotype was detected ten times or more. The rearrangement joins TRBV5-1 to TRBJ1-1; 7 nucleotides agree with TRBD1. The CDR3 consists of 12 residues. Trimming cost V 3 bases and J 6 bases; bases outside gene matches: 2. Germline values: CDR1 SGHRS, CDR2 YFSETQ. CDR3 nucleotides: TGCGCCAGCAGCTCGCAGGGGGCTGAAGCTTTCTTT. Protein product: CASSSQGAEAFF.

This clonotype was observed many times. Here the CDR3 reads CASHLKQGAVDTEAFF. The CDR3 nucleotides read TGTGCCAGTCACCTAAAACAGGGGGCGGTGGACACTGAAGCTTTCTTT. The chain joins TRBV7-9 to TRBJ1-1; TRBD1 matches 9 bases. Germline loops: CDR1 SEHNR, CDR2 FQNEAQ (reference sequence). The CDR3 has 16 residues. Unmatched junction bases numbered 14, after V lost 9 bases and J lost 3 bases.

This clonotype was found many times. The rearrangement uses TRBV29-1 and TRBJ2-7; TRBD2 matches 7 bases. CDR3 length equals 16 residues. V shed 0 bases, J shed 5 bases, and the junction held 13 bases outside the gene matches. Germline CDR1 and CDR2: SQVTM and ANQGSEA. CDR3: CSVEDRGGSGLHEQYF. DNA of the CDR3: TGCAGCGTTGAAGACCGTGGCGGGAGCGGTTTACACGAGCAGTACTTC.

A word on this clonotype: A much larger clone lies one base from this, so it may be a read error. The rearrangement joins TRBV28 to TRBJ1-1; D unresolved. Germline V gives CDR1 MDHEN, CDR2 SYDVKM. The CDR3 is made up of 15 amino acids. The CDR3, as DNA: TGTGCCAGCAGTTTGGGGTTGAGAGAGAACACTAAAGCTTTCTTT. Protein sequence: CASSLGLRENTKAFF.

This clonotype was seen at least ten times. The chain uses TRBV20-1 and TRBJ2-1; TRBD2 matches 7 bases. Germline V CDR1 and CDR2: DFQATT, SNEGSKA (reference sequence). V dropped 5 bases and J dropped 6; count of bases not matched to a gene: 1. This CDR3 spans 11 amino acids. CDR3 nucleotides: TGCAGTGCTGGGGGGGTCAATGAGCAGTTCTTC. Protein: CSAGGVNEQFF.

About this clonotype itself: The final CDR3 position lacks the conserved phenylalanine or tryptophan, pointing to a likely read error. The J gene is TRBJ1-5, the V gene TRBV19; D is uncertain. The V gene lost 3 bases and the J gene lost 7 bases, with 7 bases spanning the gap. CDR1 LNHDA and CDR2 SQIVND come from the germline V gene (reference sequence). The CDR3 has 12 amino acids. Here the CDR3 DNA reads TGTGCCAGTAGTATCGGATGGCAGCCCCAGCATCTT. This codes for CASSIGWQPQHL.

Many counts were recorded for this clonotype. The rearrangement joins TRBV9 to TRBJ2-1; perhaps TRBD2 as D (6 bases). Trimming took off 0 bases at V and 8 bases at J, with 12 bases between the two ends. Germline V CDR1 and CDR2: SGDLS, YYNGEE. This CDR3 has 14 residues. This chain's CDR3 is CASSVAGTSDEQFF. CDR3 DNA sequence: TGTGCCAGCAGCGTAGCAGGGACTTCGGATGAGCAGTTCTTC.

This clonotype was observed a few times. This rearrangement joins TRBV4-1 to TRBJ2-5; 7 bases are a match to TRBD1. The CDR3 sequence is 15 residues long. From germline, CDR1 is MGHRA and CDR2 YSYEKL. V trimming: 3 bases; J trimming: 2 bases; junction bases outside the gene matches: 6. As DNA, the CDR3 is TGCGCCAGCAGCCAGGAAGGGACAGAACAAGAGACCCAGTACTTC. It yields the protein CASSQEGTEQETQYF.

This clonotype showed up many times. This chain uses TRBV5-1 with TRBJ2-1; 7 bases agree with TRBD2. This CDR3 is built from 17 residues. Trimming took 7 bases from V and 5 from J; bases not matched to a gene: 18. The V gene's germline CDR1 is SGHRS and CDR2 YFSETQ. CDR3 sequence reads: CASLAGSGTTINNEQFF. The CDR3 DNA sequence: TGCGCCAGCCTTGCCGGCTCCGGGACTACGATAAACAATGAGCAGTTCTTC.

This clonotype has more than one count but fewer than ten. J is TRBJ2-3 and V is TRBV6-2 or TRBV6-3; 9 nucleotides line up with TRBD1. CDR3 size: 17 residues. V shed 5 bases, J shed 3 bases, and the junction held 12 bases outside the gene matches. CDR1 and CDR2 (germline): MNHEY, SVGEGT. The CDR3 DNA sequence: TGTGCCAGCAGTCTGACCGGGACAGGGAGTGGGACAGATACGCAGTATTTT. Translation gives CASSLTGTGSGTDTQYF.

This clonotype has only a few counts. The rearrangement uses TRBV9 and TRBJ2-2; either TRBD1 or TRBD2 may fit D (5 bases each). Per germline, CDR1 SGDLS and CDR2 YYNGEE. CDR3 length: 15 amino acids. With 0 bases removed from V and 6 bases from J, the gap between germline ends came to 12 bases. The CDR3: CASSVGGLGAGELFF. The CDR3 region has the DNA TGTGCCAGCAGCGTAGGGGGTCTGGGGGCCGGGGAGCTGTTTTTT.

This clonotype was recorded many times. The chain links TRBV5-1 to TRBJ1-2; unclear D gene. Germline-derived CDR1 and CDR2 are SGHRS and YFSETQ. CDR3 length equals 14 residues. Trimming left V 3 bases short and J 0 bases short, with 9 bases between. CDR3 region: CASSSEVANYGYTF. The CDR3 nucleotides read TGCGCCAGCAGCTCCGAAGTGGCTAACTATGGCTACACCTTC. Together with reference TRBV5-1 and TRBJ1-2, the CDR3 gives the full variable domain: KAGVTQTPRYLIKTRGQQVTLSCSPISGHRSVSWYQQTPGQGLQFLFEYFSETQRNKGNFPGRFSGRQFSNSRSEMNVSTLELGDSALYLCASSSEVANYGYTFGSGTRLTVV.

This rearrangement joins TRBV4-1 to TRBJ2-1; TRBD1 is a possible D gene (6 bases). CDR1 and CDR2 from the germline V gene are MGHRA and YSYEKL. The CDR3 is 16 residues long. Trimming removed 4 bases from V and 8 bases from J, with 21 bases in between. The CDR3 loop is CASSPLETGLLYEQFF. CDR3 nucleotides: TGCGCCAGCAGCCCTCTGGAGACAGGCCTGCTTTATGAGCAGTTCTTC.

This clonotype occurred many times. This chain connects TRBV12-3 or TRBV12-4 to TRBJ1-5, with a tentative D call TRBD1 (5 bases). V lost 9 bases and J lost 5, with 14 bases in between. The CDR3 covers 13 residues. The CDR3 loop reads CASSWGVDQPQHF. The CDR3, as DNA: TGTGCCAGTTCGTGGGGGGTTGATCAGCCCCAGCATTTT.

The rearrangement links TRBV7-9 to TRBJ1-2; D remains ambiguous. CDR1 and CDR2 from the germline V gene are SEHNR and FQNEAQ (reference sequence). With 5 bases removed from V and 4 bases from J, the gap between germline ends came to 14 bases. The CDR3 is 14 amino acids. The chain's CDR3 is CASSPDGASYGYTF. The CDR3 DNA follows: TGTGCCAGCAGCCCCGATGGCGCTAGCTATGGCTACACCTTC.

Worth noting for this clonotype: This may arise from a read error, as a much more abundant clone is one base away. The chain joins TRBV4-1 to TRBJ1-5; possibly TRBD1 for D (6 bases). The V end was cut by 4 bases, the J end by 0 bases, with 16 bases between. This CDR3 comprises 17 residues. CDR1 MGHRA and CDR2 YSYEKL come from the germline V gene. The chain's CDR3 is CASSLRQGGHSNQPQHF. The CDR3 DNA reads TGCGCCAGCAGCCTCCGACAAGGGGGGCATAGCAATCAGCCCCAGCATTTT.

Ten or more counts support this clonotype. Germline is not matched at one junction end, which may reflect a read error. The gene calls are TRBV10-1 and TRBJ1-4; D may be TRBD1 (5 bases). The CDR3 length is 16 residues. Germline-derived CDR1 and CDR2 are WNHNN and SYGVQD (reference sequence). The CDR3 DNA follows: TGTGCCAGCAGTGATCCCGGGACGGTCCGTAATGAAAAACTGTTTTTT. This encodes CASSDPGTVRNEKLFF.

In this sample, this clonotype turned up a few times. V and J are TRBV6-1 and TRBJ2-3; D possibly corresponds to TRBD2 (6 bases). CDR1 MNHNS and CDR2 SASEGT come from the germline V gene. CDR3 length: 16 amino acids. V dropped 5 bases and J dropped 0 bases, with 15 bases sitting between them. CDR3 DNA sequence: TGTGCCAGCAGTAGTGCTAGCGTACCTAGCACAGATACGCAGTATTTT. It specifies CASSSASVPSTDTQYF.

V gene TRBV2 combines with J gene TRBJ2-5; 7 bases line up with TRBD2. This CDR3 spans 14 amino acids. Unmatched junction bases numbered 7, after V lost 8 bases and J lost 1 base. Germline CDR1 and CDR2: SNHLY and FYNNEI. CDR3 protein: CASRTRGAQETQYF. CDR3 nucleotides: TGTGCCAGCCGGACTAGAGGGGCCCAAGAGACCCAGTACTTC.

This clonotype has at least ten counts. This chain links TRBV27 with TRBJ2-1; D call uncertain. The CDR3 loop spans 15 amino acids. Germline V gene data show CDR1 as MNHEY and CDR2 as SMNVEV (reference sequence). Between the trimmed V and J ends, which lost 4 bases and 6 bases, there was a span of 16 bases. In nucleotides, the CDR3 is TGTGCCAGCAGTTCTACGGGCTTACAGAGCAATGAGCAGTTCTTC. It codes for CASSSTGLQSNEQFF.

The table lists this clonotype with a few counts. The chain employs TRBV7-2 and TRBJ1-3; 12 bases are a match to TRBD1. The germline V gene encodes CDR1 SGHTA and CDR2 FQGNSA. V was clipped by 2 bases and J by 2 bases; unmatched bases: 7. This CDR3 has 18 residues. For the CDR3, the DNA is TGTGCCAGCAGCTTACTACCGGGGACAGGGGGCCCTGGAAACACCATATATTTT. As protein: CASSLLPGTGGPGNTIYF.

This clonotype was seen repeatedly, ten times or more. The chain is built from TRBV28 and TRBJ1-2; D not resolved. There are 13 residues in the CDR3. V was trimmed by 2 bases and J by 8 bases, leaving 12 bases between them. The germline CDR1 and CDR2 sequences are MDHEN and SYDVKM. CDR3 region: CASSLPHQGGYTF. The CDR3 nucleotides are TGTGCCAGCAGTTTACCCCACCAAGGGGGCTACACCTTC.